This T cell receptor beta chain was captured by sequencing in a study of beta chain features in type 1 diabetes. Overall study: Examination of sorted cells across all samples involved 90 million to 120 million cells.

Isolated RNA was reverse transcribed in full, so expressed TCRB transcripts were sequenced. Sequenced by immunoSEQ multiplex PCR; TCRdb stores in-frame clones only, minus some. The table lists under 450,000 clones, about 15% of them singletons. The CDR3 sequence is 11 residues long. Germline V lookup: CDR1 SQVTM, CDR2 ANQGSEA. Trimming shortened V by 4 bases and J by 7 bases, and 7 bases separated the two germline ends. This clone was picked up a small number of times. The source of this sequence is a man aged 30 to 45 in good health. This rearrangement joins TRBV29-1 to TRBJ1-4; D is unresolved. The sample taken for sequencing was naive CD4+ T cells from blood. In DNA form, the CDR3 reads TGCAGCGTTGCCGGGAGTGAAAAACTGTTTTTT. Amino acids: CSVAGSEKLFF. Based on the CDR3 plus reference TRBV29-1 and TRBJ1-4, the full variable domain is SAVISQKPSRDICQRGTSLTIQCQVDSQVTMMFWYRQQPGQSLTLIATANQGSEATYESGFVIDKFPISRPNLTFSTLTVSNMSPEDSSIYLCSVAGSEKLFFGSGTQLSVL.